The present T cell receptor (beta chain) was sequenced within a study of T-cell reconstitution after alpha-beta-depleted transplantation in children. Notes on the study in general: It was newly produced T cells that mostly accounted for T-cell counts and diversity one year after transplant. After transplant, at about two months, alpha-beta T cells were reportedly derived from several hundred expanded graft clones.

Germline CDR1 MGHRA, CDR2 YSYEKL. This CDR3 contains 13 residues. V was trimmed by 4 bases and J by 0 bases, leaving 6 bases between them. This clonotype was seen a handful of times. Its antigen is not known. Unique molecular identifiers were incorporated during preparation of the TCRbeta library. One entry per CDR3 protein, called by TCRdb with MiXCR from the PCR reads. Here the sample spans around 110,000 distinct CDR3 sequences, 10% to 13% being singletons. The chain is built from TRBV4-1 and TRBJ1-2; D is unresolved. This clonotype was sampled from a boy aged 2 to 9 with acute lymphoblastic leukemia, due to receive a stem cell transplant. The specimen was PBMCs, collected before TCRalphabeta/CD19-depleted stem cell transplant. The CDR3, as DNA: TGCGCCAGCAGCCGTGGCACTAACTATGGCTACACCTTC. Its translation: CASSRGTNYGYTF.